Each of the 6 T cell receptor beta chains below was sequenced from the same sample in a study of blood T cell repertoires in COVID-19. Clones were sequenced by immunoSEQ multiplex PCR, and TCRdb holds only the in-frame ones, with some missing. The sample has some 230,000 clones, 65% to 85% seen once; the top ten hold roughly 2.3%. The sequencing input was peripheral blood. These receptors were taken from an older woman with acute or convalescent COVID-19.

The chain combines TRBV2 with TRBJ1-2, with D possibly TRBD1 on 5 matching bases. The CDR3 sequence is 14 residues long. V was pared by 2 bases and J by 4 bases, with 11 bases between. Germline loops: CDR1 SNHLY, CDR2 FYNNEI. The CDR3 reads CASSELGLGYGYTF. The CDR3 DNA reads TGTGCCAGCAGTGAATTGGGACTTGGCTATGGCTACACCTTC.

The chain carries TRBV15 and TRBJ1-2; possible D gene TRBD1, 5 bases. There are 13 residues in the CDR3. Trimming pared 8 bases from V and 12 bases from J, leaving 22 bases between. Per the germline V gene, CDR1 is LNHNV and CDR2 is YYDKDF (reference sequence). CDR3 DNA: TGTGCCACCTCTACAGGAATGTCCGCTGGTGACACCTTC. Protein sequence: CATSTGMSAGDTF.

The chain carries TRBV19 and TRBJ2-3; the match to TRBD2 covers 8 bases. Germline-derived CDR1 and CDR2 are LNHDA and SQIVND (reference sequence). The CDR3 is made up of 15 amino acids. Trimming cost V 6 bases and J 0 bases; bases outside gene matches: 5. CDR3 protein: CASSISGASTDTQYF. DNA of the CDR3: TGTGCCAGTAGCATTAGCGGGGCTAGCACAGATACGCAGTATTTT. The full variable domain, in which reference TRBV19 and TRBJ2-3 provide the parts outside the CDR3, is DGGITQSPKYLFRKEGQNVTLSCEQNLNHDAMYWYRQDPGQGLRLIYYSQIVNDFQKGDIAEGYSVSREKKESFPLTVTSAQKNPTAFYLCASSISGASTDTQYFGPGTRLTVL.

V and J are TRBV5-1 and TRBJ2-2, with D maybe TRBD1 (5 bases). The germline V and J ends were trimmed by 4 bases and 7 bases, with 14 bases remaining between them. The CDR3 sequence is 14 residues long. Germline lookup yields CDR1 SGHRS and CDR2 YFSETQ. DNA of the CDR3: TGCGCCAGCAGCCACAGGACCCCGGGCGGGGAGCTGTTTTTT. This encodes CASSHRTPGGELFF. The variable domain in full, with the rest retrieved from reference TRBV5-1 and TRBJ2-2, is KAGVTQTPRYLIKTRGQQVTLSCSPISGHRSVSWYQQTPGQGLQFLFEYFSETQRNKGNFPGRFSGRQFSNSRSEMNVSTLELGDSALYLCASSHRTPGGELFFGEGSRLTVL.

The chain uses TRBV18 and TRBJ2-3, with TRBD1 matching 7 bases. The ends lost 5 bases at V and 2 bases at J; junction bases unmatched: 7. Germline CDR1 and CDR2: KGHSH and LQKENI. The CDR3 spans 15 residues. Written as DNA, the CDR3 is TGTGCCAGCTCATTGACAGGGTCATTCACAGATACGCAGTATTTT. This translates into CASSLTGSFTDTQYF.

V is TRBV28 and J is TRBJ1-2, with 7 bases matching TRBD1. Germline V CDR1 and CDR2: MDHEN, SYDVKM. The V gene end was trimmed by 3 bases and the J gene end by 6 bases; junction bases not matched to a gene: 4. The CDR3 runs 13 residues. CDR3: CASSFTGVNGYTF. As DNA, the CDR3 is TGTGCCAGCAGTTTCACAGGGGTCAATGGCTACACCTTC.